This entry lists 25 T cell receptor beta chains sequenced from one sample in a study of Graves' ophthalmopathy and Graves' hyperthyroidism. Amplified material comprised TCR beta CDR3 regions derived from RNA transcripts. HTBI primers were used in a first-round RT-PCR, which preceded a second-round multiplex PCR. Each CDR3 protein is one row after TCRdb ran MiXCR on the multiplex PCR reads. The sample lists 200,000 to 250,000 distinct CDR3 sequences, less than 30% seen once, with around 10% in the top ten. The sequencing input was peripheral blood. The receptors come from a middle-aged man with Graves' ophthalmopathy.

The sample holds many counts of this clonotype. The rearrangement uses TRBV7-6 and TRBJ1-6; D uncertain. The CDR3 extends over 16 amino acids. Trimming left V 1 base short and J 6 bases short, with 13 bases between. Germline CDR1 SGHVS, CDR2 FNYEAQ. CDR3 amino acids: CASSLEVVSFNSPLHF. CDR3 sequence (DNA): TGTGCCAGCAGCTTAGAGGTTGTCAGCTTTAATTCACCCCTCCACTTT.

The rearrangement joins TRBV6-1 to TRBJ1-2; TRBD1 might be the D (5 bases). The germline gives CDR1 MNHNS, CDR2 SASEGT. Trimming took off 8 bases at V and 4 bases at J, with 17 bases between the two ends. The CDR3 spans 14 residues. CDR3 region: CASEENPGTYGYTF. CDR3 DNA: TGTGCCAGCGAAGAGAACCCGGGGACCTATGGCTACACCTTC.

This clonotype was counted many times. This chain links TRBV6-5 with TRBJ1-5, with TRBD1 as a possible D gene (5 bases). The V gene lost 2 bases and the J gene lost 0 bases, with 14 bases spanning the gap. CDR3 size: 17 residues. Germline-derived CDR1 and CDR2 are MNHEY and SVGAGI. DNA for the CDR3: TGTGCCAGCAGTTACGGGGGGGGGTGGGATAGCAATCAGCCCCAGCATTTT. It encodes CASSYGGGWDSNQPQHF.

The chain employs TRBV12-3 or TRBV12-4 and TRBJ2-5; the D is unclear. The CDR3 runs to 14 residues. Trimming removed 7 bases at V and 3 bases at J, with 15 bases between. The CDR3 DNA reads TGTGCCAGCACCACCGTGGTACGAAAAGAGACCCAGTACTTC. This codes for CASTTVVRKETQYF.

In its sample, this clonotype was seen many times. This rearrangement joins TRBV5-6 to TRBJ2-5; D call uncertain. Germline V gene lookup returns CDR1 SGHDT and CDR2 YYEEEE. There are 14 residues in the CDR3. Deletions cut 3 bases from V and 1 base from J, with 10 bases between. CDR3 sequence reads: CASSSRAAQETQYF. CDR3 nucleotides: TGTGCCAGCAGCTCCCGGGCCGCCCAAGAGACCCAGTACTTC.

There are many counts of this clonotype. The CDR3 DNA reads as TGTGCCAGCAGCTTAGGTCGTGGGGGGCCTAGCAATCAGCCCCAGCATTTT. This gives the protein CASSLGRGGPSNQPQHF. V is TRBV5-6 and J is TRBJ1-5; D is perhaps TRBD1 (6 bases). Germline V lookup: CDR1 SGHDT, CDR2 YYEEEE. The CDR3 has 17 amino acids. V was cut by 2 bases and J by 0 bases, with 15 bases left in between.

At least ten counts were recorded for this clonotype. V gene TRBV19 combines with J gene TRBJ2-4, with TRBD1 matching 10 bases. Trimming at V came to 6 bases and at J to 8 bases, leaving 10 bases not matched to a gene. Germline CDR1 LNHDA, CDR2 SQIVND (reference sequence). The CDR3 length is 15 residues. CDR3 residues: CASSFEGTGAYIQYF. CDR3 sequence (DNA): TGTGCCAGTAGCTTTGAAGGGACAGGGGCATACATTCAGTACTTC.

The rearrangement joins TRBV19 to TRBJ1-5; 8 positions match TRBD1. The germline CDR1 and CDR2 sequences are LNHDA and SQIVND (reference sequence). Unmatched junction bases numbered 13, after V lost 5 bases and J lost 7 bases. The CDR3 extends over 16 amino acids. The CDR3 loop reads CASSFPPDRVQQPQHF. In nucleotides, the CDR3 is TGTGCCAGTAGTTTCCCCCCGGACAGGGTGCAGCAGCCCCAGCATTTT.

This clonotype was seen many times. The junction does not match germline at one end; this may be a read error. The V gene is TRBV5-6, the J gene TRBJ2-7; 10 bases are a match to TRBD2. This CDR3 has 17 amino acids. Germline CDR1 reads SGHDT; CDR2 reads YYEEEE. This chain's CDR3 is CASTYLRTSGISYERYF. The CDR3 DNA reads TGTGCCAGCACCTACCTTCGAACTAGCGGGATTTCCTACGAGCGGTACTTC.

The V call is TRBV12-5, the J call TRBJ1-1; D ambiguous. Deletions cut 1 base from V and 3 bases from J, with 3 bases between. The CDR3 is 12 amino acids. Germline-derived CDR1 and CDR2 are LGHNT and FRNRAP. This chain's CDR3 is CASGLGDTEAFF. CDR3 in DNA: TGTGCTAGTGGTTTGGGAGACACTGAAGCTTTCTTT.

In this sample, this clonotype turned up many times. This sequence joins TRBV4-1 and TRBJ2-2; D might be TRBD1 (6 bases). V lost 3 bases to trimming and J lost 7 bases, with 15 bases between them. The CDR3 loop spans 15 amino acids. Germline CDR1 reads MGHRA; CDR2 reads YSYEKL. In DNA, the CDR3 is TGCGCCAGCAGCCAGCCCGCTCACAGGGTCGGGGAGCTGTTTTTT. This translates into CASSQPAHRVGELFF.

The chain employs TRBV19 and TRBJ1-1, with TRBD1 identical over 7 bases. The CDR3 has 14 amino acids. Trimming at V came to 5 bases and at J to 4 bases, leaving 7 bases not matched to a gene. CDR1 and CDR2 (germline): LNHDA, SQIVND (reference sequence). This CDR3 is CASSPTGPSTEAFF. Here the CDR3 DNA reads TGTGCCAGTAGTCCGACAGGGCCCAGCACTGAAGCTTTCTTT.

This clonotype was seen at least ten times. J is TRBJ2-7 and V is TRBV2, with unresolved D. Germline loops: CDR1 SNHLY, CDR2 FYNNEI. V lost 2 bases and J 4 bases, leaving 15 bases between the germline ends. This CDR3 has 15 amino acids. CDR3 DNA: TGTGCCAGCAGTGAAAGTATAGGGAATCGGTACGAGCAGTACTTC. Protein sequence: CASSESIGNRYEQYF. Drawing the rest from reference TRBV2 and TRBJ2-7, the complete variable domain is EPEVTQTPSHQVTQMGQEVILRCVPISNHLYFYWYRQILGQKVEFLVSFYNNEISEKSEIFDDQFSVERPDGSNFTLKIRSTKLEDSAMYFCASSESIGNRYEQYFGPGTRLTVT.

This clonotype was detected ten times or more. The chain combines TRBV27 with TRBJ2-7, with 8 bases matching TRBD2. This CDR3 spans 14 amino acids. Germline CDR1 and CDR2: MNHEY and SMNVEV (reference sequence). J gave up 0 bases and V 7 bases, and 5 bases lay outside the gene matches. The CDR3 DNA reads TGTGCCAGCAAACCGGGACTAGACTCCTACGAGCAGTACTTC. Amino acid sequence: CASKPGLDSYEQYF.

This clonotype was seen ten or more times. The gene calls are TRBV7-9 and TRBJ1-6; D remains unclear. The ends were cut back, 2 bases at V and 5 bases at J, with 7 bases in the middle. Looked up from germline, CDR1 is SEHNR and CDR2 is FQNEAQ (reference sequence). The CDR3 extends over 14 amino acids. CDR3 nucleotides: TGTGCCAGCAGCTTATCAACAGATAATTCACCCCTCCACTTT. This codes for CASSLSTDNSPLHF.

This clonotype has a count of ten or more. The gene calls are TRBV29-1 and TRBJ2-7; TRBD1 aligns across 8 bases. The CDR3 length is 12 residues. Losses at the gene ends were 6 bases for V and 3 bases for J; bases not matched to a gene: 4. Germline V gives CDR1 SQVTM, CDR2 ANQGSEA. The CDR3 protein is CSVGQGNYEQYF. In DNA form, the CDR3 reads TGCAGCGTCGGACAGGGAAACTACGAGCAGTACTTC.

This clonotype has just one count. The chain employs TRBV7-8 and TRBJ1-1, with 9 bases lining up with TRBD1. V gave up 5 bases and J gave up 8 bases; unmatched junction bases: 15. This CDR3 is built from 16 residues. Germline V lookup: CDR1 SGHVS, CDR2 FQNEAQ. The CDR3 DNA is TGTGCCAGCAGCCACCTTCTGACTAGGACAGGGGAAGAAGCTTTCTTT. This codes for CASSHLLTRTGEEAFF.

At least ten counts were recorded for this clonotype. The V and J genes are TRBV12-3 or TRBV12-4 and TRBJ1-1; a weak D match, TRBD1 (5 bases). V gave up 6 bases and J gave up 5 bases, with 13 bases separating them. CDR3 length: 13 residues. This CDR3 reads CASSLGGGTEAFF. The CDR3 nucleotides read TGTGCCAGCAGCCTCGGGGGAGGTACTGAAGCTTTCTTT.

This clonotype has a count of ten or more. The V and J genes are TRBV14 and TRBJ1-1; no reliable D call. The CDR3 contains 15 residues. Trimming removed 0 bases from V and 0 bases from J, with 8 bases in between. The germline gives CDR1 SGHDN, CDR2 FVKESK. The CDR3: CASSQEVAVNTEAFF. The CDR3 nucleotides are TGTGCCAGCAGCCAAGAGGTAGCGGTGAACACTGAAGCTTTCTTT. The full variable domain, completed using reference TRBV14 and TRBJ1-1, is EAGVTQFPSHSVIEKGQTVTLRCDPISGHDNLYWYRRVMGKEIKFLLHFVKESKQDESGMPNNRFLAERTGGTYSTLKVQPAELEDSGVYFCASSQEVAVNTEAFFGQGTRLTVV.

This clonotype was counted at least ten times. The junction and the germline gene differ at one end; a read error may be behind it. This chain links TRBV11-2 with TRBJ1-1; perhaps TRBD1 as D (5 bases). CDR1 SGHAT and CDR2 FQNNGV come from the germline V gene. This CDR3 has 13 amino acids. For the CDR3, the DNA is TGTGCCAGCAGCTTAGCTCTAGGGACCGAAGCGATCTTT. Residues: CASSLALGTEAIF.

CDR3 bases: TGTGCCAGCAGTTTTGGGCAGGGACGGACCTACGAGCAGTACTTC. Protein: CASSFGQGRTYEQYF. The chain combines TRBV6-2 or TRBV6-3 with TRBJ2-7; D possibly uses TRBD1 or TRBD2 (5 bases each). V was cut by 4 bases and J by 2 bases, with 15 bases left in between. Germline-derived CDR1 and CDR2 are MNHEY and SVGEGT. The CDR3 is 15 residues long.

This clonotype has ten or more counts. CDR3 nucleotide sequence: TGTGCCAGTAGCACATCCTCGGGGACTGAAGCTTTCTTT. Translating it yields CASSTSSGTEAFF. V is TRBV19 and J is TRBJ1-1; unclear D gene. This CDR3 has 13 amino acids. Trimming shortened V by 6 bases and J by 5 bases, and 13 bases separated the two germline ends. Germline V lookup: CDR1 LNHDA, CDR2 SQIVND (reference sequence). The full variable domain, with the rest looked up from reference TRBV19 and TRBJ1-1, is DGGITQSPKYLFRKEGQNVTLSCEQNLNHDAMYWYRQDPGQGLRLIYYSQIVNDFQKGDIAEGYSVSREKKESFPLTVTSAQKNPTAFYLCASSTSSGTEAFFGQGTRLTVV.

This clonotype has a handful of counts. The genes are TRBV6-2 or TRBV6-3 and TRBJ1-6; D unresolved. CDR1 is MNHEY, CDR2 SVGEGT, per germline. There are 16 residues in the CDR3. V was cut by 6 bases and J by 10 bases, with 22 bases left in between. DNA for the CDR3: TGTGCCAGCAGATCCCAAAGGACCTTAACGGGGTCACCCCTCCACTTT. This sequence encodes CASRSQRTLTGSPLHF.

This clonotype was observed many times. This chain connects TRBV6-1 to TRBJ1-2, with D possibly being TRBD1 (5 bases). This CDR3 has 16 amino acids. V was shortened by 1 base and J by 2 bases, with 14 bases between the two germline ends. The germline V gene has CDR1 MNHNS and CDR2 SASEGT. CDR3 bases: TGTGCCAGCAGTGAAGGTCGGGCAGGGCCGAACTATGGCTACACCTTC. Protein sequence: CASSEGRAGPNYGYTF.

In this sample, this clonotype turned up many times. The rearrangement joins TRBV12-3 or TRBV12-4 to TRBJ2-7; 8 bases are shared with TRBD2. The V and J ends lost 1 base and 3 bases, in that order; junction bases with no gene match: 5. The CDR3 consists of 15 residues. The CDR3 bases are TGTGCCAGCAGTTTAGGAGCGGGAGAGGGCTACGAGCAGTACTTC. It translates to CASSLGAGEGYEQYF.